This T cell receptor beta chain was recovered during a study of radiotherapy plus CTLA-4 blockade in lung cancer. Study-level findings and limits: Blood TCR clones of tumor origin expanded after radiotherapy plus ipilimumab.

The repertoire was sequenced with immunoSEQ multiplex PCR; TCRdb's copy has only in-frame clones and lacks some. The data hold around 71,000 clones, with 76% observed a single time. The CDR3 has 11 amino acids. The germline V gene has CDR1 SQVTM and CDR2 ANQGSEA. Trimming left V 6 bases short and J 2 bases short, with 8 bases between. It was focal radiation plus CTLA-4 blockade with ipilimumab that patients with chemo-refractory metastatic non-small-cell lung cancer received. As to this clone: Its antigen is unidentified.

The chain carries TRBV29-1 and TRBJ2-7; TRBD2 might be the D (5 bases). The source was peripheral blood, collected from a patient treated with radiotherapy plus ipilimumab. The sequence was obtained from a human donor with non-small cell lung cancer whose response to radiotherapy plus ipilimumab could not be evaluated. Some clones in this sample may be carry-over from other donors' samples. The DNA of the CDR3 is TGCAGCGTGACTACGACCTACGAGCAGTACTTC. It yields the protein CSVTTTYEQYF.